The next 23 T cell receptor beta chains were all read from a single sample in a study of shared clonotypes between healthy human individuals. Produced via immunoSEQ multiplex PCR; TCRdb's table is partial and in-frame only. The sample lists 1,500,000 or so clones, roughly 96% seen once, with roughly 1.2% in the top ten. Sequenced material: naive CD4+ T cells sorted from blood. Subset described: CD45RA+ positively selected. Receptors were obtained from a man younger than 40 in good health.

The genes are TRBV7-9 and TRBJ2-7, with 8 nucleotides matching TRBD1. V shed 0 bases, J shed 6 bases, and the junction held 7 bases outside the gene matches. Germline CDR1 SEHNR, CDR2 FQNEAQ (reference sequence). This CDR3 spans 15 amino acids. The CDR3: CASSLANPGTGEQYF. The CDR3, as DNA: TGTGCCAGCAGCTTAGCTAACCCCGGGACAGGCGAGCAGTACTTC.

The J gene is TRBJ2-1, the V gene TRBV9; 13 positions match TRBD2. Germline CDR1 SGDLS, CDR2 YYNGEE. The CDR3 extends over 18 amino acids. The J segment lost 4 bases and the V segment lost 2 bases, leaving 9 bases of the junction unmatched. CDR3 in amino acids: CASSVGLAGFVVYNEQFF. In nucleotides, the CDR3 is TGTGCCAGCAGCGTGGGACTAGCGGGATTTGTGGTATACAATGAGCAGTTCTTC.

V gene TRBV4-3 combines with J gene TRBJ2-2; D may be TRBD1 (6 bases). The CDR3 has 16 residues. CDR1 is LGHNA, CDR2 YSLEER, per germline. The V end lost 1 base, the J end lost 6 bases, and 15 bases lay between the germline ends. The CDR3 loop is CASSQVPGTIAGELFF. The CDR3 region has the DNA TGCGCCAGCAGCCAAGTCCCAGGGACAATCGCCGGGGAGCTGTTTTTT.

The V and J genes are TRBV2 and TRBJ2-3; 8 positions match TRBD2. Losses at the gene ends were 8 bases for V and 8 bases for J; bases not matched to a gene: 6. The germline V gene encodes CDR1 SNHLY and CDR2 FYNNEI. The CDR3 covers 12 residues. CDR3 DNA sequence: TGTGCCAGCGGGACTAGGCTCGGTACGCAGTATTTT. It is translated as CASGTRLGTQYF.

J is TRBJ2-6 and V is TRBV28, with D hard to call. The CDR3 loop spans 20 amino acids. Trimming removed 1 base from V and 0 bases from J, with 19 bases in between. Germline V lookup: CDR1 MDHEN, CDR2 SYDVKM. In nucleotides, the CDR3 is TGTGCCAGCAGTTTATATTACAGCATCCGCCCTAACTCTGGGGCCAACGTCCTGACTTTC. The encoded protein is CASSLYYSIRPNSGANVLTF.

This chain uses TRBV7-2 with TRBJ1-2, with unresolved D. Germline CDR1 and CDR2: SGHTA and FQGNSA. The CDR3 loop spans 13 amino acids. Trimming cost V 6 bases and J 3 bases, with 11 bases left between them. This chain's CDR3 is CASSRPGDYGYTF. DNA of the CDR3: TGTGCCAGCAGTCGACCCGGTGACTATGGCTACACCTTC.

This clone was detected once. This chain connects TRBV7-8 to TRBJ1-1; D gene uncertain. Germline V gene lookup returns CDR1 SGHVS and CDR2 FQNEAQ. The CDR3 length is 15 residues. V lost 2 bases to trimming and J lost 1 base, with 11 bases between them. The CDR3 bases are TGTGCCAGCAGCTTAACCGTTGCCGGGAACACTGAAGCTTTCTTT. Translation gives CASSLTVAGNTEAFF. Variable domain in full (rest from reference TRBV7-8 and TRBJ1-1): GAGVSQSPRYKVAKRGQDVALRCDPISGHVSLFWYQQALGQGPEFLTYFQNEAQLDKSGLPSDRFFAERPEGSVSTLKIQRTQQEDSAVYLCASSLTVAGNTEAFFGQGTRLTVV.

This chain uses TRBV2 with TRBJ2-3, with a weak D call TRBD1 (6 bases). Germline V gene data show CDR1 as SNHLY and CDR2 as FYNNEI. The CDR3 spans 13 residues. Trimming stripped 4 bases from V and 11 bases from J, with 16 bases between. CDR3 residues: CASSVVQGGEQYF. As DNA, the CDR3 is TGTGCCAGCAGTGTAGTACAGGGCGGTGAGCAGTATTTT.

The rearrangement joins TRBV10-1 to TRBJ1-1; D not certain. This CDR3 has 12 amino acids. The germline V gene encodes CDR1 WNHNN and CDR2 SYGVQD (reference sequence). The V end lost 7 bases, the J end lost 5 bases, and 11 bases lay between the germline ends. In DNA form, the CDR3 reads TGCGCCAGCATCCGGAGAGTGACTGAAGCTTTCTTT. It is translated as CASIRRVTEAFF.

This chain connects TRBV12-2 to TRBJ2-2; the table's D call TRBD2 went unverified against the DNA. TRBV12-2 is tagged as a pseudogene. This CDR3 region has 17 residues. The CDR3 DNA sequence: TGTGCAAGTCGCTTGCGGGGGTGGCGGGAGAAGGCCGGGGAGCTGTTTTTT. This encodes CASRLRGWREKAGELFF.

This chain joins TRBV6-6 and TRBJ2-1, with TRBD2 matching 8 bases. Trimming at V came to 5 bases and at J to 7 bases, leaving 10 bases not matched to a gene. The CDR3 totals 15 residues. Germline lookup yields CDR1 MNHNY and CDR2 SVGAGI (reference sequence). CDR3 sequence reads: CASSLGIAGWNEQFF. As DNA, the CDR3 is TGTGCCAGCAGTCTCGGGATAGCGGGATGGAATGAGCAGTTCTTC.

J is TRBJ2-7 and V is TRBV7-2; D remains ambiguous. Germline CDR1 SGHTA, CDR2 FQGNSA. Trimming took off 4 bases at V and 6 bases at J, with 7 bases between the two ends. This CDR3 spans 11 amino acids. CDR3 sequence reads: CASSSNLEQYF. The CDR3 region has the DNA TGTGCCAGCAGCTCCAACCTCGAGCAGTACTTC.

The rearrangement joins TRBV5-1 to TRBJ2-5; the D is unclear. Deletions cut 2 bases from V and 5 bases from J, with 10 bases between. Germline loops: CDR1 SGHRS, CDR2 YFSETQ. The length of the CDR3 is 13 residues. CDR3 sequence: CASSFPPEETQYF. CDR3 DNA sequence: TGCGCCAGCAGCTTTCCCCCGGAGGAGACCCAGTACTTC.

On this clone: This sample also contains other DNA sequences that code for the same CDR3. V gene TRBV5-1 combines with J gene TRBJ2-7; the D gene is possibly TRBD1 (6 bases). Deletions cut 0 bases from V and 5 bases from J, with 9 bases between. The V gene's germline CDR1 is SGHRS and CDR2 YFSETQ. This CDR3 is built from 13 residues. The CDR3 here is CASSLAGVNEQYF. Here the CDR3 DNA reads TGCGCCAGCAGCTTGGCAGGGGTGAACGAGCAGTACTTC.

This clone appeared a single time. The CDR3 spells CASSLIGRTGGIEQYF. CDR3 coding DNA: TGTGCCAGCAGCTTAATAGGTAGGACAGGGGGCATCGAGCAGTACTTC. The chain links TRBV13 to TRBJ2-7; TRBD1 agrees at 11 bases. Germline loops: CDR1 PRHDT, CDR2 FYEKMQ (reference sequence). This CDR3 comprises 16 residues. V lost 2 bases, J lost 6 bases, and 9 bases stayed unmatched.

The chain employs TRBV28 and TRBJ1-1, with D hard to call. The V end lost 1 base, the J end lost 8 bases, and 5 bases lay between the germline ends. Per germline, CDR1 MDHEN and CDR2 SYDVKM. CDR3 size: 11 residues. The CDR3 spells CASSLSSEAFF. CDR3 sequence (DNA): TGTGCCAGCAGTTTATCGTCAGAAGCTTTCTTT.

This chain connects TRBV4-3 to TRBJ2-7; D is unclear. The germline gives CDR1 LGHNA, CDR2 YSLEER. The CDR3 has 15 residues. V lost 0 bases, J lost 2 bases, and 11 bases lay in between. The CDR3 is CASSQDPPAAYEQYF. CDR3 bases: TGCGCCAGCAGCCAAGATCCCCCCGCCGCCTACGAGCAGTACTTC.

V is TRBV19 and J is TRBJ2-7; D tentatively fits TRBD1 or TRBD2 (5 bases each). CDR3 size: 16 residues. CDR1 LNHDA and CDR2 SQIVND come from the germline V gene (reference sequence). Trimming removed 6 bases from V and 4 bases from J, with 22 bases in between. In nucleotides, the CDR3 is TGTGCCAGTAGCCGCTCCCCGGGACCAAGCGAGTACGAGCAGTACTTC. Translation: CASSRSPGPSEYEQYF. Together with reference TRBV19 and TRBJ2-7, the CDR3 gives the full variable domain: DGGITQSPKYLFRKEGQNVTLSCEQNLNHDAMYWYRQDPGQGLRLIYYSQIVNDFQKGDIAEGYSVSREKKESFPLTVTSAQKNPTAFYLCASSRSPGPSEYEQYFGPGTRLTVT.

V and J are TRBV28 and TRBJ1-2, with D possibly TRBD1 on 6 matching bases. This CDR3 is 14 amino acids long. Trimming cost V 0 bases and J 6 bases, with 11 bases left between them. Germline assignment: CDR1 MDHEN and CDR2 SYDVKM. CDR3 loop: CASSLWGGADGYTF. CDR3 bases: TGTGCCAGCAGTTTATGGGGGGGCGCGGATGGCTACACCTTC.

The genes are TRBV7-6 and TRBJ2-1; the D gene is possibly TRBD2 (5 bases). Trimming removed 2 bases from V and 5 bases from J, with 19 bases in between. Germline loops: CDR1 SGHVS, CDR2 FNYEAQ. This CDR3 region has 17 residues. In nucleotides, the CDR3 is TGTGCCAGCAGCTTACAGCTCCCATACGACGGGGACAATGAGCAGTTCTTC. It specifies CASSLQLPYDGDNEQFF.

The chain employs TRBV5-1 and TRBJ2-5; tentative D call: TRBD2 (6 bases). The CDR3 has 15 residues. With 0 bases removed from V and 1 base from J, the gap between germline ends came to 10 bases. CDR1 is SGHRS, CDR2 YFSETQ, per germline. The CDR3 here is CASSLVWDSQETQYF. The CDR3 nucleotides are TGCGCCAGCAGCTTGGTTTGGGACTCCCAAGAGACCCAGTACTTC.

The genes are TRBV6-6 and TRBJ2-6; D is unresolved. Germline CDR1 reads MNHNY; CDR2 reads SVGAGI (reference sequence). This CDR3 comprises 15 residues. The V and J ends lost 7 bases and 0 bases respectively, with 10 bases between them. The CDR3 coding sequence is TGTGCCAGCAAGGTTAGAAACTCTGGGGCCAACGTCCTGACTTTC. It specifies CASKVRNSGANVLTF.

The chain links TRBV5-1 to TRBJ1-2; 10 bases are shared with TRBD1. Per germline, CDR1 SGHRS and CDR2 YFSETQ. This CDR3 is 16 amino acids long. The ends lost 0 bases at V and 6 bases at J; junction bases unmatched: 8. Written as DNA, the CDR3 is TGCGCCAGCAGCTTGGCCTTCGTAGACAGGGGGCATGGCTACACCTTC. It translates to CASSLAFVDRGHGYTF.